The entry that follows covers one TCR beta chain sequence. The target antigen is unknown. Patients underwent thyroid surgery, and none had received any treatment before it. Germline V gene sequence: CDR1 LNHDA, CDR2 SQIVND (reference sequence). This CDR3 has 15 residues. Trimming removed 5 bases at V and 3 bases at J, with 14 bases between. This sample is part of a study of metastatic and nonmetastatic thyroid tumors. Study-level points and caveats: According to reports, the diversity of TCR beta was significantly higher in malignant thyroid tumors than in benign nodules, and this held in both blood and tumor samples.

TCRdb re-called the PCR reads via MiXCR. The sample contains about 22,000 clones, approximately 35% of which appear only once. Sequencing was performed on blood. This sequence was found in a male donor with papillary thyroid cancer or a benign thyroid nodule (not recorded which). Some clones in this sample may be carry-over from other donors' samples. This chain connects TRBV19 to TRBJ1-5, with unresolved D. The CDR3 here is CASSLRSAYNQPQHF. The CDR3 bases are TGTGCCAGTAGTTTACGCTCGGCCTACAATCAGCCCCAGCATTTT.